These 8 T cell receptor beta chains share one sample of origin, sequenced in a study of blood T cell repertoires in COVID-19. Using immunoSEQ multiplex PCR, the repertoire was profiled, and TCRdb retains in-frame clones only, with some absent. The sample includes 200,000 to 250,000 clones, around four fifths of them seen just once. The sequencing input was peripheral blood. The receptors originated from a woman aged 50 to 65 with active or convalescent COVID-19.

The V gene is TRBV6-5, the J gene TRBJ1-2; 9 bases align to TRBD1. With V trimmed by 0 bases and J by 3 bases, 2 bases remained unmatched. Germline V lookup: CDR1 MNHEY, CDR2 SVGAGI. The CDR3 is 15 amino acids. The CDR3 DNA follows: TGTGCCAGCAGTTACTCGGACAGGGGATACTATGGCTACACCTTC. Translating it yields CASSYSDRGYYGYTF.

This clone showed up just once. The chain employs TRBV27 and TRBJ2-1, with 9 bases aligning to TRBD2. Trimming cost V 5 bases and J 6 bases; bases outside gene matches: 11. The CDR3 is 16 amino acids. Germline lookup yields CDR1 MNHEY and CDR2 SMNVEV (reference sequence). CDR3 in DNA: TGTGCCAGCAGTCCCCCGTTCGGACTAGCGCGCAATGAGCAGTTCTTC. It encodes CASSPPFGLARNEQFF.

This chain connects TRBV2 to TRBJ1-2; 8 nucleotides agree with TRBD1. Germline lookup yields CDR1 SNHLY and CDR2 FYNNEI. J was trimmed by 3 bases and V by 4 bases; bases with no gene match: 4. The CDR3 length is 14 residues. The DNA for the CDR3 is TGTGCCAGCAGTGTGGAACAGGGGGACTATGGCTACACCTTC. As protein: CASSVEQGDYGYTF.

This clone has only a few counts. The V and J genes are TRBV3-1 (or the pseudogene TRBV3-2) and TRBJ1-3; the D gene is possibly TRBD1 (6 bases). V was cut by 1 base and J by 4 bases, with 14 bases left in between. The V gene's germline CDR1 is LGHDT and CDR2 YNNKEL (reference sequence). The CDR3 has 16 residues. The CDR3 sequence is CASSQGGRGSGNTIYF. The CDR3 nucleotides read TGTGCCAGCAGCCAAGGGGGTAGGGGGTCAGGAAACACCATATATTTT.

The rearrangement joins TRBV27 to TRBJ1-2; TRBD1 matches 10 bases. The germline V gene encodes CDR1 MNHEY and CDR2 SMNVEV (reference sequence). The CDR3 length is 12 residues. V shed 5 bases, J shed 8 bases, and the junction held 2 bases outside the gene matches. The CDR3 DNA sequence: TGTGCCAGCAGTACGACAGGGGGCGGCTACACCTTC. This codes for CASSTTGGGYTF.

The V call is TRBV28, the J call TRBJ2-7; tentatively, D is TRBD1 (6 bases). CDR3 length equals 13 residues. V gave up 3 bases and J gave up 3 bases, with 9 bases separating them. CDR1 MDHEN and CDR2 SYDVKM come from the germline V gene. As DNA, the CDR3 is TGTGCCAGCAGTTTTCAGGGGCTCTACGAGCAGTACTTC. This codes for CASSFQGLYEQYF.

For the CDR3, the DNA is TGTGCCAGCAGCTTAGGCGGGAGGGCCGTTCGCAATGAGCAGTTCTTC. Protein: CASSLGGRAVRNEQFF. This rearrangement joins TRBV5-4 to TRBJ2-1, with 9 nucleotides matching TRBD2. Germline lookup yields CDR1 SGHNT and CDR2 YYREEE (reference sequence). CDR3 length: 16 residues. V trimming: 2 bases; J trimming: 6 bases; junction bases outside the gene matches: 9.

The chain links TRBV19 to TRBJ1-1; the D is unclear. Trimming cost V 9 bases and J 1 base, with 21 bases left between them. Per the germline V gene, CDR1 is LNHDA and CDR2 is SQIVND (reference sequence). The CDR3 totals 16 residues. The CDR3, as DNA: TGTGCCAGCTACGGGAGGCACAATTACAGGAACACTGAAGCTTTCTTT. It translates to CASYGRHNYRNTEAFF.